This T cell receptor beta chain was sequenced during a study of blood T cell repertoires in COVID-19. Study summary: Samples taken during acute and convalescent COVID-19 were collected in the United States, Italy and Spain. Sources were T cells, B-cell-depleted T cells, or PBMCs; the material itself was cDNA or gDNA.

Trimming shortened V by 3 bases and J by 4 bases, and 12 bases separated the two germline ends. This CDR3 contains 14 residues. The germline CDR1 and CDR2 sequences are MNHNY and SVGAGI (reference sequence). Enrolment of Seattle patients took place during active infection, and they were followed longitudinally. Authors' analysis steps: Cell counts per sample came from amplifying reference gene primers. Produced via immunoSEQ multiplex PCR; TCRdb's table is partial and in-frame only. That table is the source of V, J and clone size, and D and trimming were worked out from the DNA. The sample lists 250,000 to 300,000 clones, more than 80% occurring once.

The chain uses TRBV6-6 and TRBJ1-1; D unclear. This TCR derives from a woman between 50 and 59 years old with COVID-19, enrolled during active disease. The specimen was peripheral blood. DNA for the CDR3: TGTGCCAGCAGTTATATCGTCGGAGGCACTGAAGCTTTCTTT. It specifies CASSYIVGGTEAFF.